This is a list of T cell receptor beta chains from one sample in a study of cytomegalovirus exposure and HLA in healthy donors. This table comes from immunoSEQ multiplex PCR, and its TCRdb copy is limited to in-frame clones, with some not included. The table includes 150,000 to 170,000 clones, 79% detected once. Sequenced: PBMCs. These receptors were taken from a man aged 25 to 45 in good health and CMV-seropositive. Both conserved end residues are part of each CDR3. A D gene is named only where the DNA matches it firmly. A row's size may be missing; if present it is once, few, many or a size class.

>TRBJ1-2|-|TRBV28|-
CASTAYGDTNYGYTF
TGTGCCAGCACCGCCTACGGGGATACCAACTATGGCTACACCTTC
>TRBJ2-5|-|TRBV5-1|TRBD1
CASSSGQGQETQYF
TGCGCCAGCAGCTCCGGACAGGGCCAAGAGACCCAGTACTTC
>TRBJ2-2|-|TRBV5-4|TRBD1
CASSSWTGGTGELFF
TGTGCCAGCAGCTCATGGACAGGGGGTACCGGGGAGCTGTTTTTT
>TRBJ2-1|-|TRBV6-1|-
CASSEDAVAYNEQFF
TGTGCCAGCAGTGAAGACGCCGTAGCCTACAATGAGCAGTTCTTC
>TRBJ1-4|-|TRBV28|-
CASSFGPLNEKLFF
TGTGCCAGCAGTTTTGGGCCCCTTAATGAAAAACTGTTTTTT
>TRBJ2-5|-|TRBV2|TRBD2
CASEAGRGETQYF
TGTGCCAGCGAAGCGGGGCGGGGAGAGACCCAGTACTTC
>TRBJ1-4|once|TRBV2|-
CASSEQQATNEKLFF
TGTGCCAGCAGTGAACAGCAGGCAACTAATGAAAAACTGTTTTTT
>TRBJ1-6|-|TRBV7-8|-
CASSRPRGSEGRLSSPLHF
TGTGCCAGCAGCCGCCCTCGGGGCTCCGAGGGGAGGTTGTCTTCACCCCTCCACTTT
>TRBJ1-4|-|TRBV27|-
CASSFGGRGEKLFF
TGTGCCAGCAGTTTCGGGGGGCGGGGTGAAAAACTGTTTTTT
>TRBJ1-2|-|TRBV5-6|TRBD1
CASSPLGTENYGYTF
TGTGCCAGCAGCCCCCTGGGGACAGAGAACTATGGCTACACCTTC
>TRBJ1-2|-|TRBV6-5|-
CASSVLSGDYGYTF
TGTGCCAGCAGTGTCCTTTCAGGGGACTATGGCTACACCTTC
>TRBJ1-2|-|TRBV28|-
CASSLGGGYYGYTF
TGTGCCAGCAGTTTGGGAGGTGGCTACTATGGCTACACCTTC
>TRBJ2-1|-|TRBV5-1|-
CASSLGVADLPNYNEQFF
TGCGCCAGCAGCTTGGGTGTAGCGGACCTACCCAACTACAATGAGCAGTTCTTC
>TRBJ1-1|-|TRBV7-2|-
CASSSSAGGEAFF
TGTGCCAGCAGCTCCTCGGCCGGCGGTGAAGCTTTCTTT
>TRBJ2-2|-|TRBV5-4|TRBD2
CASSHRLAGDTGELFF
TGTGCCAGCAGTCATCGACTAGCGGGAGACACCGGGGAGCTGTTTTTT
>TRBJ2-7|-|TRBV6-1|TRBD2
CASSEWGTSEDEQYF
TGTGCCAGCAGTGAATGGGGGACTAGCGAAGACGAGCAGTACTTC
>TRBJ1-1|-|TRBV19|TRBD1
CASSPRGRATEAFF
TGTGCCAGTAGCCCGAGGGGGCGGGCCACTGAAGCTTTCTTT
>TRBJ2-5|-|TRBV5-1|-
CASSLSTGGETQYF
TGCGCCAGCAGCTTATCCACAGGCGGTGAGACCCAGTACTTC
>TRBJ2-3|-|TRBV11-3|TRBD2
CASSSSTSGSPDTQYF
TGTGCCAGCAGCTCTTCGACTAGCGGGAGCCCAGATACGCAGTATTTT
>TRBJ1-3|-|TRBV7-2|-
CASSFQGSGNTIYF
TGTGCCAGCAGCTTTCAGGGCTCTGGAAACACCATATATTTT
>TRBJ2-5|-|TRBV7-6|-
CASSPRGGGAVQYF
TGTGCCAGCAGCCCGAGAGGGGGCGGGGCGGTCCAGTACTTC
>TRBJ2-7|-|TRBV7-2|TRBD2
CASSVTSGNAYEQYF
TGTGCCAGCAGCGTGACTAGCGGGAACGCCTACGAGCAGTACTTC
>TRBJ2-3|few|TRBV11-3|TRBD2
CASSLRGGSTDTQYF
TGTGCCAGCAGCTTGCGGGGGGGCAGCACAGATACGCAGTATTTT
>TRBJ2-7|-|TRBV5-1|TRBD1
CASSPAGTGYYEQYF
TGCGCCAGCAGCCCTGCCGGGACAGGGTATTACGAGCAGTACTTC
>TRBJ1-2|-|TRBV2|-
CASNQLTSYGYTF
TGTGCCAGCAATCAACTCACCTCCTATGGCTACACCTTC
>TRBJ2-1|-|TRBV4-3|-
CASSPGNEQFF
TGCGCCAGCAGTCCGGGGAATGAGCAGTTCTTC
>TRBJ2-7|-|TRBV27|-
CASSLQGDEQYF
TGTGCCAGCAGTTTACAAGGGGACGAGCAGTACTTC